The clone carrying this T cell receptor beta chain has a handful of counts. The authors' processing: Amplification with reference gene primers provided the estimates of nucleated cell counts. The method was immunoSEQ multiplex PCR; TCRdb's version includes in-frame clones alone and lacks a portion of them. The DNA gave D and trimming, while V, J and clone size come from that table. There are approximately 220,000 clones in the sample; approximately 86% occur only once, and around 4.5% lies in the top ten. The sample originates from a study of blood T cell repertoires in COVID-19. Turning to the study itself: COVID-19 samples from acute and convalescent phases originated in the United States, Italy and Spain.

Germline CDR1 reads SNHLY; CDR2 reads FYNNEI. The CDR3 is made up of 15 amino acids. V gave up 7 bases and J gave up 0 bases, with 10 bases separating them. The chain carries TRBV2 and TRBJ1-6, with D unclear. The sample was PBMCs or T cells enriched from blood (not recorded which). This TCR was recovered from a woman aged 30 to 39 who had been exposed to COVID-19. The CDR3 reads CASMSESSYNSPLHF. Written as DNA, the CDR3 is TGTGCCAGCATGTCGGAGAGCTCCTATAATTCACCCCTCCACTTT.